A selection of T cell receptor beta chains follows, all from one sample in a study of cytomegalovirus exposure and HLA in healthy donors. Sequencing used immunoSEQ multiplex PCR; TCRdb keeps in-frame clones, though not all of them. The sample carries about 130,000 clones, 70% to 85% recorded once. The sample taken for sequencing was PBMCs. Receptors originate from a middle-aged man in good health and CMV-seropositive. CDR3s include the opening cysteine and the closing phenylalanine or tryptophan. The order of the fields is CDR3 protein, CDR3 DNA, clone size, D gene, J gene, V gene. A D gene is named only where the DNA matches it firmly. Size is omitted from some rows. Given values are once, few, many or a class for expanded clones.

CDR3 protein: CASSRKVGAPSNEQFF
CDR3 DNA: TGTGCCAGCAGCCGGAAGGTGGGGGCGCCGAGCAATGAGCAGTTCTTC
clone size: few
D gene: .
J gene: TRBJ2-1
V gene: TRBV5-4

CDR3 protein: CASSAQTSGTGDEQFF
CDR3 DNA: TGTGCCAGCAGCGCCCAGACTAGCGGGACTGGGGATGAGCAGTTCTTC
clone size: once
D gene: TRBD2
J gene: TRBJ2-1
V gene: TRBV6-4

CDR3 protein: CASSPRPRGPNTGELFF
CDR3 DNA: TGTGCCAGCTCACCACGTCCTAGGGGGCCTAACACCGGGGAGCTGTTTTTT
clone size: .
D gene: TRBD1
J gene: TRBJ2-2
V gene: TRBV18

CDR3 protein: CASSTLGQGARGNQPQHF
CDR3 DNA: TGTGCCAGTAGTACCCTCGGACAGGGGGCGCGGGGCAATCAGCCCCAGCATTTT
clone size: .
D gene: TRBD1
J gene: TRBJ1-5
V gene: TRBV19

CDR3 protein: CSSSPIGETQYF
CDR3 DNA: TGTTCCAGCAGCCCTATCGGAGAGACCCAGTACTTC
clone size: .
D gene: .
J gene: TRBJ2-5
V gene: TRBV7-9

CDR3 protein: CASRPGTRSFTGELFF
CDR3 DNA: TGTGCCAGTAGGCCCGGGACTAGGTCGTTCACCGGGGAGCTGTTTTTT
clone size: few
D gene: TRBD2
J gene: TRBJ2-2
V gene: TRBV19

CDR3 protein: CSVEDGVTEKLFF
CDR3 DNA: TGCAGCGTTGAAGATGGAGTAACCGAAAAACTGTTTTTT
clone size: .
D gene: .
J gene: TRBJ1-4
V gene: TRBV29-1

CDR3 protein: CASSLEGTGGGNYGYTF
CDR3 DNA: TGCGCCAGCAGCTTGGAAGGGACAGGGGGAGGTAACTATGGCTACACCTTC
clone size: .
D gene: TRBD1
J gene: TRBJ1-2
V gene: TRBV5-1

CDR3 protein: CASSPGQGARFF
CDR3 DNA: TGTGCCAGCTCACCGGGACAGGGGGCGAGGTTTTTT
clone size: once
D gene: TRBD1
J gene: TRBJ1-4
V gene: TRBV18

CDR3 protein: CASSRDTILQETQYF
CDR3 DNA: TGCGCCAGCAGCCGGGACACCATACTCCAAGAGACCCAGTACTTC
clone size: .
D gene: .
J gene: TRBJ2-5
V gene: TRBV5-1

CDR3 protein: CASSKGTVSNQPQHF
CDR3 DNA: TGTGCCAGCAGCAAGGGGACAGTTAGCAATCAGCCCCAGCATTTT
clone size: .
D gene: TRBD1
J gene: TRBJ1-5
V gene: TRBV5-8

CDR3 protein: CATQGLNDTQYF
CDR3 DNA: TGTGCCACCCAGGGTCTAAATGATACGCAGTATTTT
clone size: .
D gene: .
J gene: TRBJ2-3
V gene: TRBV10-3

CDR3 protein: CASSLSWVRGGYEQYF
CDR3 DNA: TGTGCCAGCAGTTTATCTTGGGTCAGGGGCGGGTACGAGCAGTACTTC
clone size: .
D gene: .
J gene: TRBJ2-7
V gene: TRBV27

CDR3 protein: CASSDRAANTGELFF
CDR3 DNA: TGTGCCAGCAGTGACAGGGCCGCGAACACCGGGGAGCTGTTTTTT
clone size: .
D gene: .
J gene: TRBJ2-2
V gene: TRBV25-1

CDR3 protein: CASSPNRVGDTEAFF
CDR3 DNA: TGTGCCAGCTCACCGAATAGGGTAGGGGACACTGAAGCTTTCTTT
clone size: .
D gene: .
J gene: TRBJ1-1
V gene: TRBV18

CDR3 protein: CSVPGQGAAYEQYF
CDR3 DNA: TGCAGCGTCCCAGGACAGGGGGCCGCCTACGAGCAGTACTTC
clone size: .
D gene: TRBD1
J gene: TRBJ2-7
V gene: TRBV29-1

CDR3 protein: CASSSGGTGGGGAYGYTF
CDR3 DNA: TGTGCCAGCAGTTCCGGAGGGACAGGGGGAGGAGGGGCCTATGGCTACACCTTC
clone size: .
D gene: TRBD1
J gene: TRBJ1-2
V gene: TRBV28

CDR3 protein: CASSLFIQGNTEAFF
CDR3 DNA: TGTGCCAGCAGCTTGTTTATTCAGGGGAACACTGAAGCTTTCTTT
clone size: .
D gene: .
J gene: TRBJ1-1
V gene: TRBV5-4

CDR3 protein: CASSFDSGQGFSGANVLTF
CDR3 DNA: TGTGCCAGCAGTTTTGATTCGGGACAGGGTTTCTCTGGGGCCAACGTCCTGACTTTC
clone size: .
D gene: TRBD1
J gene: TRBJ2-6
V gene: TRBV27

CDR3 protein: CASSPDVSEYYGYTF
CDR3 DNA: TGTGCCAGCAGCCCCGACGTTTCGGAGTACTATGGCTACACCTTC
clone size: .
D gene: .
J gene: TRBJ1-2
V gene: TRBV5-5

CDR3 protein: CASSLEYYDEQYF
CDR3 DNA: TGTGCCAGCAGCTTAGAGTACTACGACGAGCAGTACTTC
clone size: .
D gene: .
J gene: TRBJ2-7
V gene: TRBV7-2

CDR3 protein: CAISEKTGGPGEQFF
CDR3 DNA: TGTGCCATCAGTGAGAAAACGGGAGGGCCAGGGGAGCAGTTCTTC
clone size: once
D gene: TRBD2
J gene: TRBJ2-1
V gene: TRBV10-3

CDR3 protein: CATSRGRWTSTDTQYF
CDR3 DNA: TGTGCCACCAGCAGAGGCCGATGGACTAGCACAGATACGCAGTATTTT
clone size: .
D gene: .
J gene: TRBJ2-3
V gene: TRBV15

CDR3 protein: CAWSVQGAETQYF
CDR3 DNA: TGTGCCTGGAGTGTACAGGGGGCAGAGACCCAGTACTTC
clone size: .
D gene: TRBD1
J gene: TRBJ2-5
V gene: TRBV30

CDR3 protein: CASPKGEGVDTIYF
CDR3 DNA: TGTGCCTCCCCCAAGGGAGAGGGGGTAGACACCATATATTTT
clone size: once
D gene: .
J gene: TRBJ1-3
V gene: TRBV30

CDR3 protein: CASSSRGLAGREQYF
CDR3 DNA: TGTGCCAGCAGCTCGAGAGGGCTAGCGGGAAGAGAGCAGTACTTC
clone size: .
D gene: TRBD2
J gene: TRBJ2-7
V gene: TRBV11-1

CDR3 protein: CASSVATSNEQFF
CDR3 DNA: TGTGCCAGCAGCGTGGCAACGTCCAATGAGCAGTTCTTC
clone size: .
D gene: .
J gene: TRBJ2-1
V gene: TRBV9

CDR3 protein: CASSPPRAEAFF
CDR3 DNA: TGTGCCAGCAGCCCCCCCCGAGCTGAAGCTTTCTTT
clone size: .
D gene: .
J gene: TRBJ1-1
V gene: TRBV7-9

CDR3 protein: CAISEPDRTNDEQYF
CDR3 DNA: TGTGCCATCAGTGAGCCCGACAGAACGAACGACGAGCAGTACTTC
clone size: .
D gene: .
J gene: TRBJ2-7
V gene: TRBV10-3

CDR3 protein: CASSLAQLNQPQHF
CDR3 DNA: TGTGCCAGCAGCTTAGCACAGCTCAATCAGCCCCAGCATTTT
clone size: .
D gene: .
J gene: TRBJ1-5
V gene: TRBV11-2

CDR3 protein: CASNPRTGGPQHF
CDR3 DNA: TGTGCCAGTAATCCTCGGACAGGGGGGCCCCAGCATTTT
clone size: .
D gene: TRBD1
J gene: TRBJ1-5
V gene: TRBV19

CDR3 protein: CASSRLLAGDNEQFF
CDR3 DNA: TGTGCCAGCAGCCGCTTACTAGCGGGAGACAATGAGCAGTTCTTC
clone size: .
D gene: TRBD2
J gene: TRBJ2-1
V gene: TRBV4-2

CDR3 protein: CASSTSGTGLEQFF
CDR3 DNA: TGTGCCAGCAGCACGTCCGGGACAGGGCTTGAGCAGTTCTTC
clone size: .
D gene: TRBD1
J gene: TRBJ2-1
V gene: TRBV11-2

CDR3 protein: CAISAKGGYYGYTF
CDR3 DNA: TGTGCCATCAGTGCGAAGGGGGGGTACTATGGCTACACCTTC
clone size: .
D gene: .
J gene: TRBJ1-2
V gene: TRBV10-3

CDR3 protein: CASSFRGWANVLTF
CDR3 DNA: TGTGCCAGCAGCTTCCGAGGGTGGGCCAACGTCCTGACTTTC
clone size: .
D gene: .
J gene: TRBJ2-6
V gene: TRBV11-2

CDR3 protein: CASSLTVSGRKNEQFF
CDR3 DNA: TGTGCCAGCAGTCTAACCGTTAGCGGGAGGAAAAATGAGCAGTTCTTC
clone size: .
D gene: TRBD2
J gene: TRBJ2-1
V gene: TRBV6-4

CDR3 protein: CASSFPSGRGTDTQYF
CDR3 DNA: TGTGCCAGCAGCTTCCCTAGCGGGAGAGGGACAGATACGCAGTATTTT
clone size: .
D gene: TRBD2
J gene: TRBJ2-3
V gene: TRBV5-4

CDR3 protein: CASRPPGDSYEQYF
CDR3 DNA: TGTGCCAGCAGGCCCCCGGGGGACTCCTACGAGCAGTACTTC
clone size: .
D gene: .
J gene: TRBJ2-7
V gene: TRBV28

CDR3 protein: CASSLPGGPFEQYF
CDR3 DNA: TGTGCCAGCAGTTTACCGGGAGGGCCATTCGAGCAGTACTTC
clone size: .
D gene: TRBD2
J gene: TRBJ2-7
V gene: TRBV28

CDR3 protein: CASSLSGRAPYEQYF
CDR3 DNA: TGTGCCAGCAGCCTTAGCGGGAGGGCCCCCTACGAGCAGTACTTC
clone size: .
D gene: TRBD2
J gene: TRBJ2-7
V gene: TRBV7-9

CDR3 protein: CAISMGTDEKLFF
CDR3 DNA: TGTGCCATCAGCATGGGGACAGATGAAAAACTGTTTTTT
clone size: once
D gene: TRBD1
J gene: TRBJ1-4
V gene: TRBV10-3

CDR3 protein: CAISSRGDTQYF
CDR3 DNA: TGTGCCATCAGTAGCAGGGGGGATACGCAGTATTTT
clone size: few
D gene: TRBD1
J gene: TRBJ2-3
V gene: TRBV10-3

CDR3 protein: CASSPLAGGRETQYF
CDR3 DNA: TGTGCCAGCAGCCCATTAGCGGGAGGGCGAGAGACCCAGTACTTC
clone size: .
D gene: TRBD2
J gene: TRBJ2-5
V gene: TRBV5-6

CDR3 protein: CASSPGRLRNTIYF
CDR3 DNA: TGTGCCAGCAGCCCAGGGAGGTTACGCAACACCATATATTTT
clone size: .
D gene: .
J gene: TRBJ1-3
V gene: TRBV11-2

CDR3 protein: CASTREEETQYF
CDR3 DNA: TGCGCCAGCACTCGGGAGGAGGAGACCCAGTACTTC
clone size: .
D gene: TRBD2
J gene: TRBJ2-5
V gene: TRBV5-1

CDR3 protein: CASSPVDRGGYTF
CDR3 DNA: TGTGCCAGCTCACCGGTGGACAGGGGTGGCTACACCTTC
clone size: .
D gene: TRBD1
J gene: TRBJ1-2
V gene: TRBV18

CDR3 protein: CASSIGQGGEKLFF
CDR3 DNA: TGTGCCAGCAGCATAGGACAGGGTGGTGAAAAACTGTTTTTT
clone size: .
D gene: TRBD1
J gene: TRBJ1-4
V gene: TRBV9

CDR3 protein: CASSLGDRTYEQYF
CDR3 DNA: TGTGCCAGCAGTTTGGGAGACCGGACCTACGAGCAGTACTTC
clone size: .
D gene: .
J gene: TRBJ2-7
V gene: TRBV27

CDR3 protein: CASSATSGVKETQYF
CDR3 DNA: TGTGCCAGCAGCGCGACTAGCGGAGTTAAAGAGACCCAGTACTTC
clone size: once
D gene: TRBD2
J gene: TRBJ2-5
V gene: TRBV9

CDR3 protein: CASNRDSDSYGYTF
CDR3 DNA: TGTGCCAGCAACCGGGACAGCGATAGTTATGGCTACACCTTC
clone size: .
D gene: TRBD1
J gene: TRBJ1-2
V gene: TRBV2

CDR3 protein: CASSNDRENTEAFF
CDR3 DNA: TGTGCCAGCAGCAACGACAGGGAGAACACTGAAGCTTTCTTT
clone size: .
D gene: TRBD1
J gene: TRBJ1-1
V gene: TRBV7-2

CDR3 protein: CASSFIRGSPGANVLTF
CDR3 DNA: TGTGCCAGCAGCTTCATTAGGGGGTCTCCTGGGGCCAACGTCCTGACTTTC
clone size: .
D gene: .
J gene: TRBJ2-6
V gene: TRBV7-3

CDR3 protein: CASSISGGNQPQHF
CDR3 DNA: TGTGCCAGTAGTATATCGGGGGGTAATCAGCCCCAGCATTTT
clone size: .
D gene: .
J gene: TRBJ1-5
V gene: TRBV19

CDR3 protein: CASSKGATGYTF
CDR3 DNA: TGTGCCAGCAGCAAGGGGGCGACTGGCTACACCTTC
clone size: .
D gene: TRBD1
J gene: TRBJ1-2
V gene: TRBV14

CDR3 protein: CASSMARGVCIQYF
CDR3 DNA: TGTGCCAGCAGCATGGCCAGGGGGGTTTGCATTCAGTACTTC
clone size: .
D gene: .
J gene: TRBJ2-4
V gene: TRBV21-1

CDR3 protein: CASSPVSGSYEQYF
CDR3 DNA: TGCGCCAGCAGCCCGGTTAGCGGGAGTTACGAGCAGTACTTC
clone size: .
D gene: TRBD2
J gene: TRBJ2-7
V gene: TRBV5-1

CDR3 protein: CASSATGTYGYTF
CDR3 DNA: TGTGCCAGTAGTGCGACAGGGACATATGGCTACACCTTC
clone size: .
D gene: TRBD1
J gene: TRBJ1-2
V gene: TRBV19

CDR3 protein: CASSSGAGGYYEQYF
CDR3 DNA: TGTGCCAGTAGTTCGGGTGCAGGGGGTTACTACGAGCAGTACTTC
clone size: few
D gene: TRBD1
J gene: TRBJ2-7
V gene: TRBV19

CDR3 protein: CASSPGLAGVEQFF
CDR3 DNA: TGTGCCAGCAGCCCCGGACTAGCGGGAGTCGAGCAGTTCTTC
clone size: .
D gene: TRBD2
J gene: TRBJ2-1
V gene: TRBV14

CDR3 protein: CASSSVDSPLHF
CDR3 DNA: TGTGCCAGCAGTTCAGTGGATTCACCCCTCCACTTT
clone size: .
D gene: .
J gene: TRBJ1-6
V gene: TRBV28